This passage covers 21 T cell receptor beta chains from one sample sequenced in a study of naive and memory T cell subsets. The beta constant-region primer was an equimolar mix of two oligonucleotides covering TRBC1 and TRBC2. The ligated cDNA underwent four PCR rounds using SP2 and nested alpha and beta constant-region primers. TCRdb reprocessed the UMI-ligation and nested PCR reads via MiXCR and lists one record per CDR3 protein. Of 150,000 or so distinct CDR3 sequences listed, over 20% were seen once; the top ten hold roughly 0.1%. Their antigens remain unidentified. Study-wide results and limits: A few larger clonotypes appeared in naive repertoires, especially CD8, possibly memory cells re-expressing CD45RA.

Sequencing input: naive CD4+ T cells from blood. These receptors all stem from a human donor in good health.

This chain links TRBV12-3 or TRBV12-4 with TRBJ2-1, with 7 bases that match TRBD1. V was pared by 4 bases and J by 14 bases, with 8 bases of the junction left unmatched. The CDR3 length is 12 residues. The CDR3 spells CASSSLRQGEFF. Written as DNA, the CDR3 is TGTGCCAGCAGTTCCCTTCGACAGGGTGAGTTCTTC.

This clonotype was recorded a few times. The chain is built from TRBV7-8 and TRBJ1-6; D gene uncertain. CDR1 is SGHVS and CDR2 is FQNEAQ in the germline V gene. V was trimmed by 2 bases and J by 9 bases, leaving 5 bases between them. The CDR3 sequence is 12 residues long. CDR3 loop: CASSLFSSPLHF. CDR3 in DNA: TGTGCCAGCAGCTTATTCAGTTCACCCCTCCACTTT.

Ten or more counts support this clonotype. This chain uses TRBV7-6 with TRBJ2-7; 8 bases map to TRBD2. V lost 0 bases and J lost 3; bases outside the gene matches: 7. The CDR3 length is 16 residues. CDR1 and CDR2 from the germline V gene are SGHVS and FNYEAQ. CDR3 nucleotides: TGTGCCAGCAGCTTAGCGGAAATAGCGGGAAACTACGAGCAGTACTTC. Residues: CASSLAEIAGNYEQYF.

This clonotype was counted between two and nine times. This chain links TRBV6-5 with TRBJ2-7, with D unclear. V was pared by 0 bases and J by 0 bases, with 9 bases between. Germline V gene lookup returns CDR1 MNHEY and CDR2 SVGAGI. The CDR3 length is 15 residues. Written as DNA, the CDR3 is TGTGCCAGCAGTTACTCACGCGACAACTCCTACGAGCAGTACTTC. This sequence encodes CASSYSRDNSYEQYF.

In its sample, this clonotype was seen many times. The DNA for the CDR3 is TGTGCCAGCAGCCAATATCTTGGGGTTTACAATGAGCAGTTCTTC. As protein: CASSQYLGVYNEQFF. V gene TRBV14 combines with J gene TRBJ2-1; no definite D call. CDR3 length equals 15 residues. Germline CDR1 is SGHDN and CDR2 is FVKESK. Trimming shortened V by 2 bases and J by 4 bases, and 12 bases separated the two germline ends.

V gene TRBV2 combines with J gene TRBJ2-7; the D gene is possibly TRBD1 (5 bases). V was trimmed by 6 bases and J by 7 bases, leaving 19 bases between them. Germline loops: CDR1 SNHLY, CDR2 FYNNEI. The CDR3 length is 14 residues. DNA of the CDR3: TGTGCCAGCAGACGTACAGGATCCTCCGGGGAGCAGTACTTC. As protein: CASRRTGSSGEQYF.

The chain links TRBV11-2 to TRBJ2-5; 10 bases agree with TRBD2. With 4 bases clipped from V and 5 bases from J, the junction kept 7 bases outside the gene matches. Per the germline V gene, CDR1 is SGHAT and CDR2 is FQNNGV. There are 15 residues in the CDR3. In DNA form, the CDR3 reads TGTGCCAGCAGCTCCCTAGCGGGAGTAACGGAGACCCAGTACTTC. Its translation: CASSSLAGVTETQYF.

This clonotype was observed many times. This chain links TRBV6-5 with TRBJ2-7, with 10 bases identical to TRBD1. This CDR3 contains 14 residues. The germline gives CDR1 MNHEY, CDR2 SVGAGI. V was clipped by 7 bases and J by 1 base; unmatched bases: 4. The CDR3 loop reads CASKPGQGSYEQYF. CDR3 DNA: TGTGCCAGCAAACCGGGACAGGGGTCCTACGAGCAGTACTTC.

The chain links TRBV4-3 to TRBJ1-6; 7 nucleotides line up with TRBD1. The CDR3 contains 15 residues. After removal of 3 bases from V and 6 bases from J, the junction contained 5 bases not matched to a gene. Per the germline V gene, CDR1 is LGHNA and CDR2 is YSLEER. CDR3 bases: TGCGCCAGCAGCCACGGGACAGCTCCTAATTCACCCCTCCACTTT. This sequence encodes CASSHGTAPNSPLHF.

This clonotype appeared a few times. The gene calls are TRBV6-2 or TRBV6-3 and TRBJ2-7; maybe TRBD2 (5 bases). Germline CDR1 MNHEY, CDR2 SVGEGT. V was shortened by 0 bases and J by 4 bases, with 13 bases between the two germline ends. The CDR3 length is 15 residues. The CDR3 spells CASSYSFGVTYEQYF. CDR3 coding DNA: TGTGCCAGCAGTTACTCGTTCGGGGTAACTTACGAGCAGTACTTC.

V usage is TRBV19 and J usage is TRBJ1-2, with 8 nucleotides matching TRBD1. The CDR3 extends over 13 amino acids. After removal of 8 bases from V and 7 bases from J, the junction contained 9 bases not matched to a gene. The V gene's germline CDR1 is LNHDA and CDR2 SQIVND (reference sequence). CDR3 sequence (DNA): TGTGCCAGTCGCGGACAGGGCTTGACTGGCTACACCTTC. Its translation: CASRGQGLTGYTF.

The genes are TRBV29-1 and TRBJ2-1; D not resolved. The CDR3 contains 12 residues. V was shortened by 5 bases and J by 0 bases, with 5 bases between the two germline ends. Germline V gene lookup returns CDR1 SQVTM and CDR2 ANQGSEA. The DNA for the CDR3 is TGCAGCGTTTCCAGCTCCTACAATGAGCAGTTCTTC. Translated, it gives CSVSSSYNEQFF.

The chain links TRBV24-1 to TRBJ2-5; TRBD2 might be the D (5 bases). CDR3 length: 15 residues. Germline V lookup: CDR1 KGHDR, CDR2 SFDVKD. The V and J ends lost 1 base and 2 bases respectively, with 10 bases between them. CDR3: CATSDFGGRQETQYF. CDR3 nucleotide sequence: TGTGCCACCAGTGATTTTGGAGGCCGGCAAGAGACCCAGTACTTC.

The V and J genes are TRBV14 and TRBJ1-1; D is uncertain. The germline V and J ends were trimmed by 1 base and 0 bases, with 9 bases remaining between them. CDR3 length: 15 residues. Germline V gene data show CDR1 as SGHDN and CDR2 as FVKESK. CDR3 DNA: TGTGCCAGCAGCCAAGGACTCACAATGAACACTGAAGCTTTCTTT. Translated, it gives CASSQGLTMNTEAFF.

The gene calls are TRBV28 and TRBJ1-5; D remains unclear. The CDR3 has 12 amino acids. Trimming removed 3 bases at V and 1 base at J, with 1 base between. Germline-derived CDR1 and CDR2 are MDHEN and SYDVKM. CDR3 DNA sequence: TGTGCCAGCAGTTTCAGCAATCAGCCCCAGCATTTT. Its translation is CASSFSNQPQHF.

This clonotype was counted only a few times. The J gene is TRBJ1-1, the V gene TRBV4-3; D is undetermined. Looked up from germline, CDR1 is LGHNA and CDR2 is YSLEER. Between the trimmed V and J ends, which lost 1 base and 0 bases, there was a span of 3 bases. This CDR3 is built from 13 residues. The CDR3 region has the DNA TGCGCCAGCAGCCAAGGTGTGAACACTGAAGCTTTCTTT. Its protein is CASSQGVNTEAFF.

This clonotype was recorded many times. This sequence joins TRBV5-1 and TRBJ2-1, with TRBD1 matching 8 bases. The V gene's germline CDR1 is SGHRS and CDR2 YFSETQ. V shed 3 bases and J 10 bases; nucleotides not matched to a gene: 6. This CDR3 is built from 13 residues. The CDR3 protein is CASSSRGPGEQFF. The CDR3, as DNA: TGCGCCAGCAGCTCCAGGGGGCCGGGAGAGCAGTTCTTC.

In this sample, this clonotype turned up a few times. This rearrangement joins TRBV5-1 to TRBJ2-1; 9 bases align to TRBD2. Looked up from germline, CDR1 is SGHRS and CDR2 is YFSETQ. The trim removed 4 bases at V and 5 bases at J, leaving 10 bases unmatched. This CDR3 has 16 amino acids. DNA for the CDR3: TGCGCCAGCAGCAGAGGAGCGGGAGGATGGGACAATGAGCAGTTCTTC. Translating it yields CASSRGAGGWDNEQFF.

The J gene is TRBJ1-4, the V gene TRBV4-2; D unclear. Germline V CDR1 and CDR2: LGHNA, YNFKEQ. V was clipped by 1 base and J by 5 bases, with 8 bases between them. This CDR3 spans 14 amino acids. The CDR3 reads CASSQVSENEKLFF. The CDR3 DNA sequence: TGTGCCAGCAGCCAAGTGTCGGAAAATGAAAAACTGTTTTTT.

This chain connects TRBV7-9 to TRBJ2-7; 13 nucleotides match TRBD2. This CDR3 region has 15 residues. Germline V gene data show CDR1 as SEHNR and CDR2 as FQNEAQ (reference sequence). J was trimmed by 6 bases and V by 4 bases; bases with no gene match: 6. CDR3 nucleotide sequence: TGTGCCAGCAGCTCCTGGACTAGCGGGAGCCTCGAGCAGTACTTC. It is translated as CASSSWTSGSLEQYF.

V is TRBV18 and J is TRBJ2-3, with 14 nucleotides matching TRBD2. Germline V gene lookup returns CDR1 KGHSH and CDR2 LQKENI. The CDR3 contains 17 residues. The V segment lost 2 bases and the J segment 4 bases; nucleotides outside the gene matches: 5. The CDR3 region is CASSPGTSGSSADTQYF. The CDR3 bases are TGTGCCAGCTCACCAGGGACTAGCGGGAGTTCCGCAGATACGCAGTATTTT.